This is a list of T cell receptor beta chains from one sample in a study of T cell responses to AZD1222 COVID-19 vaccine. TCRdb's copy holds only in-frame clones and misses some; the assay was immunoSEQ multiplex PCR. The sample comprises 100,000 to 150,000 clones, about 90% of which are singletons, and more than 9% rests with the top ten. This sample comprised peripheral blood, obtained on day 0 of AZD1222 vaccination. Receptor source: an adult in good health. CDR3s include the opening cysteine and the closing phenylalanine or tryptophan. D genes are given only for firm matches. Size tells how often a clone was seen (once, few, many) or the class of an expanded clone, and some rows leave it out.

>TRBV19|once|TRBJ1-5|-
CASSAPGQGNQPQHF
TGTGCCAGTAGTGCCCCGGGGCAGGGCAATCAGCCCCAGCATTTT
>TRBV11-3|-|TRBJ2-3|TRBD2
CASSLDMPSGAVDTQYF
TGTGCCAGCAGCTTAGATATGCCTAGCGGGGCGGTAGATACGCAGTATTTT
>TRBV28|once|TRBJ2-5|-
CASNEGGVGQETQYF
TGTGCCAGCAACGAAGGGGGAGTTGGCCAAGAGACCCAGTACTTC
>TRBV7-8|-|TRBJ1-5|-
CASSPDSPYSNQPQHF
TGTGCCAGCAGCCCAGACAGCCCTTATAGCAATCAGCCCCAGCATTTT
>TRBV6-5|-|TRBJ1-1|-
CASRGGNQNDEAFF
TGTGCCAGCAGGGGGGGGAATCAAAACGATGAAGCTTTCTTT
>TRBV4-3|-|TRBJ2-1|TRBD2
CASSPHGGSSYNEQFF
TGCGCCAGCAGCCCACATGGCGGGAGCTCCTACAATGAGCAGTTCTTC
>TRBV9|-|TRBJ1-1|-
CASSVGDGYTEAFF
TGTGCCAGCAGCGTAGGGGACGGATACACTGAAGCTTTCTTT
>TRBV6-6|-|TRBJ2-7|TRBD1
CASRPQDRVAFHEQYF
TGTGCCAGCAGGCCTCAAGACAGGGTGGCTTTCCACGAGCAGTACTTC
>TRBV24-1|-|TRBJ2-1|-
CATSDLGNEQFF
TGTGCCACCAGTGATTTGGGGAATGAGCAGTTCTTC
>TRBV2|few|TRBJ1-5|TRBD1
CASRPPSNRGQQPQHF
TGTGCCAGCAGGCCCCCATCCAACAGGGGACAACAGCCCCAGCATTTT
>TRBV5-1|-|TRBJ1-5|-
CASSLGGISNQPQHF
TGCGCCAGCAGCTTGGGGGGGATAAGCAATCAGCCCCAGCATTTT
>TRBV25-1|-|TRBJ2-3|-
CASSEYRTGHSTDTQYF
TGTGCCAGCAGTGAATATAGAACCGGGCACAGCACAGATACGCAGTATTTT
>TRBV29-1|-|TRBJ2-5|-
CSVVRGYQETQYF
TGCAGCGTTGTCCGCGGATACCAAGAGACCCAGTACTTC
>TRBV28|few|TRBJ1-5|TRBD1
CASSRTGYGQPQHF
TGTGCCAGCAGCCGGACAGGGTATGGTCAGCCCCAGCATTTT
>TRBV15|-|TRBJ2-7|TRBD1
CATSGEQGPYEQYF
TGTGCCACCAGCGGGGAACAGGGGCCCTACGAGCAGTACTTC
>TRBV5-4|-|TRBJ1-2|-
CASRPDTGGRGYTF
TGTGCCAGCAGACCCGATACCGGGGGACGGGGCTACACCTTC
>TRBV10-1|-|TRBJ2-1|-
CASSEVGSGKNEQFF
TGCGCCAGCAGTGAGGTGGGATCCGGGAAGAATGAGCAGTTCTTC
>TRBV18|-|TRBJ1-2|-
CASSPWRGDYGYTF
TGTGCCAGCTCCCCTTGGAGGGGGGACTATGGCTACACCTTC
>TRBV19|-|TRBJ1-2|-
CASSTTRGPNYGYTF
TGTGCCAGTAGTACCACTAGGGGACCCAACTATGGCTACACCTTC
>TRBV28|few|TRBJ1-5|-
CASSSSRGGVLQHF
TGTGCCAGCAGTTCTTCTAGGGGGGGTGTTCTCCAGCATTTT
>TRBV18|-|TRBJ2-2|-
CASSPLRGDGELFF
TGTGCCAGCTCACCACTACGGGGCGACGGGGAGCTGTTTTTT
>TRBV7-3|-|TRBJ2-5|TRBD2
CASSPSGESLTQYF
TGTGCCAGCAGCCCCAGCGGGGAAAGCTTGACCCAGTACTTC
>TRBV9|-|TRBJ1-6|-
CASSVAATLYNSPLHF
TGTGCCAGCAGCGTAGCAGCTACTCTCTATAATTCACCCCTCCACTTT
>TRBV7-9|-|TRBJ2-7|-
CASSILAGDYEQYF
TGTGCCAGCAGCATACTAGCTGGAGACTACGAGCAGTACTTC
>TRBV19|-|TRBJ1-2|-
CPSKQGVVF
TGTCCTAGCAAACAGGGAGTGGTCTTC
>TRBV9|-|TRBJ2-6|-
CASSVGSSSGANVLTF
TGTGCCAGCAGCGTAGGAAGCAGCTCTGGGGCCAACGTCCTGACTTTC
>TRBV10-2|-|TRBJ2-7|-
CASSESGHRASF
TGCGCCAGCAGTGAGTCCGGCCATAGAGCCTCCTTC
>TRBV28|-|TRBJ1-5|TRBD1
CASRDRGFSNQPQHF
TGTGCCAGCAGGGACAGGGGGTTTAGCAATCAGCCCCAGCATTTT
>TRBV3-1/TRBV3-2|-|TRBJ2-1|TRBD2
CASSQTSGGWDEQFF
TGTGCCAGCAGCCAGACTAGCGGGGGGTGGGATGAGCAGTTCTTC
>TRBV28|few|TRBJ2-1|-
CASSLRIGRVNEQFF
TGTGCCAGCAGTTTAAGGATAGGCAGGGTAAATGAGCAGTTCTTC
>TRBV3-1/TRBV3-2|-|TRBJ1-2|-
CASSDQGHGYTF
TGTGCCAGCAGCGATCAAGGGCATGGCTACACCTTC
>TRBV2|-|TRBJ1-2|-
CASFLGGPHGYTF
TGTGCCAGCTTCCTGGGGGGGCCTCATGGCTACACCTTC
>TRBV5-1|-|TRBJ2-1|-
CASSLVGVSYNEQFF
TGCGCCAGCAGCTTGGTGGGGGTCTCCTACAATGAGCAGTTCTTC
>TRBV10-1|-|TRBJ2-1|TRBD1
CASSERGQGSPYNEQFF
TGCGCCAGCAGTGAGAGGGGACAGGGGTCCCCTTACAATGAGCAGTTCTTC
>TRBV15|-|TRBJ2-1|-
CATSRVIYNEQFF
TGTGCCACCAGCAGGGTGATATACAATGAGCAGTTCTTC
>TRBV6-1|-|TRBJ2-1|-
CASSTRREQFF
TGTGCCAGCAGTACACGTAGGGAGCAGTTCTTC
>TRBV3-1/TRBV3-2|once|TRBJ1-4|TRBD1
CASSPNRGTFNEKLFF
TGTGCCAGCAGCCCCAACAGGGGGACGTTTAATGAAAAACTGTTTTTT
>TRBV11-2|-|TRBJ2-4|-
CASSVGAQNIQYF
TGTGCCAGCAGCGTCGGGGCTCAAAACATTCAGTACTTC
>TRBV6-2/TRBV6-3|once|TRBJ2-7|-
CASSLGRIYEQYF
TGTGCCAGCAGTTTAGGACGGATCTACGAGCAGTACTTC
>TRBV12-3/TRBV12-4|-|TRBJ1-1|TRBD1
CASRRTGGTEAFF
TGTGCCAGCAGACGGACAGGGGGCACTGAAGCTTTCTTT
>TRBV6-5|few|TRBJ1-2|TRBD1
CASSYAGTGLNYGYTF
TGTGCCAGCAGTTACGCCGGGACAGGGTTAAACTATGGCTACACCTTC
>TRBV7-2|-|TRBJ2-1|-
CASSRERSYNEQFF
TGTGCCAGCAGCCGCGAGCGGAGTTACAATGAGCAGTTCTTC
>TRBV2|once|TRBJ1-1|-
CASSEMNTEAFF
TGTGCCAGCAGTGAGATGAACACTGAAGCTTTCTTT
>TRBV28|-|TRBJ1-5|-
CASSLPGGQNQPQHF
TGTGCCAGCAGCCTTCCCGGGGGCCAGAATCAGCCCCAGCATTTT
>TRBV9|-|TRBJ2-2|-
CASSVELTNTGELFF
TGTGCCAGCAGCGTAGAACTGACGAACACCGGGGAGCTGTTTTTT
>TRBV5-4|-|TRBJ2-3|-
CASSTKDTTDTQYF
TGTGCCAGCAGCACCAAAGACACCACAGATACGCAGTATTTT
>TRBV3-1/TRBV3-2|few|TRBJ1-5|-
CASSQGLSFNQPQHF
TGTGCCAGCAGCCAAGGACTATCGTTCAATCAGCCCCAGCATTTT
>TRBV30|-|TRBJ1-5|TRBD1
CAWSVKGQGNNQPQHF
TGTGCCTGGAGTGTAAAAGGACAGGGGAACAATCAGCCCCAGCATTTT
>TRBV7-9|once|TRBJ2-7|-
CASSPTDRFDEQYF
TGTGCCAGCAGCCCAACCGACAGGTTCGACGAGCAGTACTTC
>TRBV29-1|-|TRBJ2-3|-
CSVAPFGTVSSTDTQYF
TGCAGCGTTGCCCCGTTCGGGACTGTTTCTAGCACAGATACGCAGTATTTT
>TRBV11-1|-|TRBJ2-1|TRBD1
CASSSKGQGANEQFF
TGTGCCAGCAGCTCCAAGGGACAGGGGGCGAATGAGCAGTTCTTC
>TRBV28|-|TRBJ2-3|-
CASSVGGRDTQYF
TGTGCCAGCAGTGTCGGTGGGAGGGATACGCAGTATTTT
>TRBV7-2|-|TRBJ1-1|TRBD1
CASSPGGAGNTEAFF
TGTGCCAGCAGCCCAGGGGGGGCGGGGAACACTGAAGCTTTCTTT
>TRBV6-2/TRBV6-3|-|TRBJ1-2|-
CASSYRGNQRRGYTF
TGTGCCAGCAGTTACCGGGGCAACCAGAGACGTGGCTACACCTTC
>TRBV5-1|-|TRBJ1-1|TRBD1
CASSFGQGDEAFF
TGCGCCAGCAGCTTTGGGCAGGGGGACGAAGCTTTCTTT
>TRBV21-1|-|TRBJ2-6|-
CASSNSPSGANVLTF
TGTGCCAGCAGCAATAGTCCCTCTGGGGCCAACGTCCTGACTTTC
>TRBV14|-|TRBJ2-1|-
CASSQEAGIYLYNEQFF
TGTGCCAGCAGCCAAGAGGCAGGAATTTACCTTTACAATGAGCAGTTCTTC
>TRBV7-9|-|TRBJ2-5|-
CASSGPWTSEETQYF
TGTGCCAGCAGCGGACCGTGGACATCGGAAGAGACCCAGTACTTC
>TRBV9|-|TRBJ2-7|TRBD1
CASSLTGVGYEQYF
TGTGCCAGCAGCCTAACAGGGGTGGGCTACGAGCAGTACTTC